The entry that follows covers one T cell receptor (beta chain) sequence. The data were obtained in a study of patients and donors after allogeneic stem cell transplantation. TCRdb independently ran MiXCR on the RT-PCR reads; one entry per CDR3 protein. Here the sample spans approximately 430,000 distinct CDR3 sequences, 16% being singletons. This CDR3 comprises 16 residues. V lost 5 bases, J lost 6 bases, and 13 bases stayed unmatched. The germline V gene encodes CDR1 DFQATT and CDR2 SNEGSKA (reference sequence). Input material: blood, either unsorted or a sorted T cell fraction (not recorded which). The TCR sequence derives from a human donor who was either an allogeneic HSCT recipient or a stem cell or donor lymphocyte infusion donor (not recorded which). It is not recorded whose cells these are; they may come from a transplant donor. The chain couples TRBV20-1 to TRBJ2-2; 9 bases match TRBD2. The CDR3 nucleotides are TGCAGTGCTCAACCACGGAGTCCTAGCGGGGCCGGGGAGCTGTTTTTT. Protein sequence: CSAQPRSPSGAGELFF.